The clone carrying this TCR beta chain has more than one count but fewer than ten. The germline gives CDR1 SGHAT, CDR2 FQNNGV. V was pared by 3 bases and J by 10 bases, with 13 bases between. CDR3 length equals 13 residues. This sample stems from a study of T cells after yellow fever vaccination. Template switching by 5'RACE produced TCR cDNA, adding a universal primer site and UMIs. MiXCR, run by TCRdb on the 5' RACE reads, gives a single entry per CDR3 protein. The sample includes approximately 47,000 distinct CDR3 sequences, just under 6.5% seen only once; the top ten take about 10%. The study's findings and limits: Just a small share of clonotypes turned up in the CD4 compartment as well as the CD8 compartment. The booster saw the reappearance of most primary-vaccination clones (about 95% CD4, around 88% CD8).

This material consisted of PBMCs, either bulk or a sorted T-cell subset (CD4+, CD8+, memory, or dextramer-sorted; not recorded which), taken 45 days after the yellow fever booster vaccination. This TCR came from a man aged 25 to 40 who received the YFV17D yellow fever vaccine. This sequence joins TRBV11-2 and TRBJ2-1, with D possibly being TRBD2 (5 bases). The CDR3 bases are TGTGCCAGCAGCTTCGGTGAGGGTACCGAGCAGTTCTTC. Its translation is CASSFGEGTEQFF. Using reference TRBV11-2 and TRBJ2-1 for the parts outside the CDR3, the full variable domain is EAGVAQSPRYKIIEKRQSVAFWCNPISGHATLYWYQQILGQGPKLLIQFQNNGVVDDSQLPKDRFSAERLKGVDSTLKIQPAKLEDSAVYLCASSFGEGTEQFFGPGTRLTVL.